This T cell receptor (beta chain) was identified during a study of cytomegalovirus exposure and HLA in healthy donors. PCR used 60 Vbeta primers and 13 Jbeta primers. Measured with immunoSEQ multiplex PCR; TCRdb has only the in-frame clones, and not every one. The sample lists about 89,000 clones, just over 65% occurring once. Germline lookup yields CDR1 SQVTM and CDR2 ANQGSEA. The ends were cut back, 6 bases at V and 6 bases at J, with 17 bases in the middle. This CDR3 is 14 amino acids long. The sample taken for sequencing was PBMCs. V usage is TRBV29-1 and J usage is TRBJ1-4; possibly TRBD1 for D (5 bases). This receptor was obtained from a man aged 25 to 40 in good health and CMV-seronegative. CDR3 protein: CSVYRLRPDEKLFF. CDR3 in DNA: TGCAGCGTGTACAGGCTTCGGCCTGATGAAAAACTGTTTTTT. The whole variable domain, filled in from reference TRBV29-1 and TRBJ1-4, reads SAVISQKPSRDICQRGTSLTIQCQVDSQVTMMFWYRQQPGQSLTLIATANQGSEATYESGFVIDKFPISRPNLTFSTLTVSNMSPEDSSIYLCSVYRLRPDEKLFFGSGTQLSVL.